These T cell receptor beta chains were read from a single sample in a study of neurological immune-mediated disorders. Each CDR3 protein is one row after TCRdb ran MiXCR on the 5' RACE reads. Counted here are about 74,000 distinct CDR3 sequences, 4% to 6% occurring once; the ten biggest clones make up about 8%. Sequencing was carried out using PBMCs. The source is a man aged 18 to 30 with multiple sclerosis. Both conserved end residues are part of each CDR3. The D gene is left open where the match is weak. Where a row states a size, it is once, few, many or the class of an expanded clone; other rows omit it.

v_call	clone_size	j_call	d_call	cdr3_nt	cdr3_aa
TRBV7-3	many	TRBJ1-1	NA	TGTGCCAGCAGCCCCGGGACTATGAACACTGAAGCTTTCTTT	CASSPGTMNTEAFF
TRBV9	many	TRBJ2-1	TRBD2	TGTGCCAGCAGCGTAAGCGGGGGGGCCGGAGAGCAGTTCTTC	CASSVSGGAGEQFF
TRBV12-3/TRBV12-4	many	TRBJ1-2	TRBD1	TGTGCCAGCAGTACGACAGGGAACTATGGCTACACCTTC	CASSTTGNYGYTF
TRBV20-1	many	TRBJ1-4	NA	TGCAGTGCCAGGACAGCGGGAAGGGAAAAACTGTTTTTT	CSARTAGREKLFF
TRBV7-8	many	TRBJ2-7	TRBD2	TGTGCCAGCAGCTCCCTCCCTCAGCGGGGAGCCTACGAGCAGTACTTC	CASSSLPQRGAYEQYF
TRBV12-3/TRBV12-4	many	TRBJ1-2	NA	TGTGCCAGCAGTTCTAAACCTCTCTCCTATGGCTACACCTTC	CASSSKPLSYGYTF
TRBV7-7	many	TRBJ2-3	NA	TGTGCTAGCAGCTTGGGTAGGGGCGCCCTCACAGATACGCAGTATTTT	CASSLGRGALTDTQYF
TRBV7-9	many	TRBJ2-1	TRBD2	TGTGCCAGCAGCCCACTAGCGGCAAATTTGAATGAGCAGTTCTTC	CASSPLAANLNEQFF
TRBV7-2	many	TRBJ2-1	NA	TGTGCCAGCAGCTTAGGAACACAGCGTGAGCAGTTCTTC	CASSLGTQREQFF
TRBV4-3	many	TRBJ1-1	TRBD1	TGCGCCAGCAGCCAAACCTGGACAGGGAACACTGAAGCTTTCTTT	CASSQTWTGNTEAFF
TRBV7-6	many	TRBJ1-1	TRBD1	TGTGCCAGCAGCTTAATGGGACAGGGGGCACGTACTGAAGCTTTCTTT	CASSLMGQGARTEAFF
TRBV20-1	many	TRBJ2-1	TRBD1	TGCAGTGCTATACCCAACAGGGGTATTCTCAATGAGCAGTTCTTC	CSAIPNRGILNEQFF
TRBV20-1	many	TRBJ2-1	NA	TGCAGTGCTTGGGGGCAGGTCAATGAGCAGTTCTTC	CSAWGQVNEQFF
TRBV12-3/TRBV12-4	many	TRBJ1-6	NA	TGTGCCAGCAGTCTAAACTCGGGGAATTCACCCCTCAACTTT	CASSLNSGNSPLNF
TRBV6-1	few	TRBJ1-1	TRBD1	TGTGCCGGACGGACAGGGACATTTGAAGCTTTCTTT	CAGRTGTFEAFF
TRBV15	many	TRBJ2-6	NA	TGTGCCACCAGCAGAGTAGGGGAGGTCCTGACTTTC	CATSRVGEVLTF
TRBV5-6	many	TRBJ2-7	TRBD2	TGTGCCAGCAGCGCCGGGACTAGCGGTCTCTACGAGCAGTACTTC	CASSAGTSGLYEQYF
TRBV20-1	many	TRBJ2-4	NA	TGCAGTGCTATAGGACTACCGGCGGACATTCAGTACTTC	CSAIGLPADIQYF
TRBV5-1	many	TRBJ2-3	TRBD2	TGCGCCAGCAGCTTTAGCAGCGGGGGGGCCACAGATACGCAGTATTTT	CASSFSSGGATDTQYF
TRBV5-1	many	TRBJ2-2	NA	TGCGCCAGCAGCGTTGGGAGCACCGGGGAGCTGTTTTTT	CASSVGSTGELFF
TRBV27	NA	TRBJ1-2	NA	TGTGCCAGCCAAACCTACGAAAATGGGGGGATGGGCTACACCTTC	CASQTYENGGMGYTF
TRBV4-3	NA	TRBJ2-1	NA	TGCGCCAGCAGCCAAGAGTACCCGGGTGAAAATGAGCAGTTCTTC	CASSQEYPGENEQFF
TRBV5-1	many	TRBJ2-7	NA	TGCGCCAGCAGCTTGTCATCTTTGGACTACGAGCAGTACTTC	CASSLSSLDYEQYF
TRBV5-5	NA	TRBJ1-4	NA	TGTGCCAGCAGCTTGGCCACCTTATGGAAGAAAAAACTGTTTTTT	CASSLATLWKKKLFF